These 25 T cell receptor beta chains came from one sample sequenced in a study of T cell repertoires in cytomegalovirus infection. Antigens of these TCRs are unknown. MiXCR was run by TCRdb on the reads, yielding one entry per CDR3 protein. The sample includes 800,000 to 950,000 distinct CDR3 sequences, 30% to 35% of them seen just once. Sequenced here: cultured CD8+ T cells from PBMCs, sampled from culture after CMV antigen stimulation. The receptors derive from a human donor in good health (CMV status not recorded). Some clones in this sample may be carry-over from other donors' samples.

The J gene is TRBJ1-3, the V gene TRBV7-9; perhaps TRBD1 as D (5 bases). Trimming took 8 bases from V and 2 from J, leaving 16 bases between them. Germline CDR1 reads SEHNR; CDR2 reads FQNEAQ (reference sequence). The CDR3 spans 15 residues. CDR3 sequence reads: CASDRDSGPGNTIYF. The CDR3 bases are TGTGCCAGCGACCGGGACTCTGGACCTGGAAACACCATATATTTT.

As regards this clonotype: The junction does not match germline at one end; this may be a read error. The genes are TRBV18 and TRBJ1-2; no firm D call. The CDR3 is 13 residues long. The germline V gene has CDR1 KGHSH and CDR2 LQKENI. This chain's CDR3 is CVSSPTRTYGYTF. The CDR3 coding sequence is TGTGTCAGCTCACCAACCAGAACCTATGGCTACACCTTC.

The chain employs TRBV4-2 and TRBJ2-3; TRBD2 matches 8 bases. The CDR3 is made up of 17 amino acids. Germline CDR1 and CDR2: LGHNA and YNFKEQ. V lost 2 bases and J lost 0; bases outside the gene matches: 7. The CDR3 is CASSQTLAGTSTDTQYF. CDR3 sequence (DNA): TGTGCCAGCAGCCAAACATTAGCGGGAACTAGCACAGATACGCAGTATTTT.

The rearrangement joins TRBV20-1 to TRBJ1-5; 8 bases are shared with TRBD1. V trimming: 7 bases; J trimming: 2 bases; junction bases outside the gene matches: 7. CDR1 and CDR2 from the germline V gene are DFQATT and SNEGSKA (reference sequence). CDR3 size: 14 residues. CDR3 DNA sequence: TGCAGTGTTCCACAGGGGGTCGGCAATCAGCCCCAGCATTTT. Translation: CSVPQGVGNQPQHF.

This clonotype showed up many times. The rearrangement joins TRBV7-9 to TRBJ1-6; D unclear. V was pared by 8 bases and J by 9 bases, with 17 bases between. Germline CDR1 SEHNR, CDR2 FQNEAQ (reference sequence). The CDR3 has 14 amino acids. DNA for the CDR3: TGTGCCAGCCGCGGTTTGGGTCTCGGTTCACCCCTCCACTTT. Protein sequence: CASRGLGLGSPLHF. Filled out from reference TRBV7-9 and TRBJ1-6, the complete variable domain reads DTGVSQNPRHKITKRGQNVTFRCDPISEHNRLYWYRQTLGQGPEFLTYFQNEAQLEKSRLLSDRFSAERPKGSFSTLEIQRTEQGDSAMYLCASRGLGLGSPLHFGNGTRLTVT.

CDR3 sequence (DNA): TGTGCCAGCCAGGCAGGACAGGACTACGAGCAGTACGTC. As protein: CASQAGQDYEQYV. The V call is TRBV6-2 or TRBV6-3, the J call TRBJ2-7; 7 bases are a match to TRBD1. Germline CDR1 reads MNHEY; CDR2 reads SVGEGT. The CDR3 has 13 amino acids. V lost 8 bases and J lost 3; bases outside the gene matches: 7.

Written as DNA, the CDR3 is TGCGCCAGCAGCTTGACGGAAGGTGGGTACACTGAAGCTTTCTTT. Encoded protein: CASSLTEGGYTEAFF. The J gene is TRBJ1-1, the V gene TRBV5-1; D not certain. The CDR3 totals 15 residues. Germline CDR1 SGHRS, CDR2 YFSETQ. Trimming shortened V by 1 base and J by 3 bases, and 13 bases separated the two germline ends.

A few counts support this clonotype. The chain links TRBV28 to TRBJ1-1, with unresolved D. V was pared by 6 bases and J by 1 base, with 15 bases between. Germline V CDR1 and CDR2: MDHEN, SYDVKM. The CDR3 is made up of 15 amino acids. The CDR3 loop is CASRTLGEGNTEAFF. In DNA, the CDR3 is TGTGCCAGCAGAACGCTTGGTGAGGGGAACACTGAAGCTTTCTTT.

There are a few counts of this clonotype. The genes are TRBV6-5 and TRBJ2-1; TRBD1 matches at 7 bases. The ends lost 2 bases at V and 5 bases at J; junction bases unmatched: 3. The CDR3 covers 14 residues. The germline V gene encodes CDR1 MNHEY and CDR2 SVGAGI. CDR3 bases: TGTGCCAGCAGTTACCGTGACAGGGACAATGAGCAGTTCTTC. Translation: CASSYRDRDNEQFF.

The rearrangement joins TRBV19 to TRBJ2-5, with a weak D call TRBD1 (6 bases). CDR1 LNHDA and CDR2 SQIVND come from the germline V gene (reference sequence). Between the trimmed V and J ends, which lost 3 bases and 5 bases, there was a span of 25 bases. The CDR3 is made up of 18 amino acids. CDR3 nucleotide sequence: TGTGCCAGTAGTATCCGTGGCCCCGGGACAAGTATCAGGGAGACCCAGTACTTC. Its translation is CASSIRGPGTSIRETQYF.

This clonotype was counted between two and nine times. Written as DNA, the CDR3 is TGTGCCAGCAGCTTCCTCATAGGACAGCAGCCTTCGAACACCGGGGAGCTGTTTTTT. Protein: CASSFLIGQQPSNTGELFF. The chain carries TRBV7-9 and TRBJ2-2; D is possibly TRBD1 (6 bases). Trimming took off 3 bases at V and 0 bases at J, with 20 bases between the two ends. The CDR3 has 19 amino acids. Per the germline V gene, CDR1 is SEHNR and CDR2 is FQNEAQ (reference sequence).

The chain couples TRBV27 to TRBJ1-5; a possible D gene is TRBD1 (5 bases). V was clipped by 6 bases and J by 3 bases, with 12 bases between them. This CDR3 spans 14 amino acids. The germline V gene has CDR1 MNHEY and CDR2 SMNVEV (reference sequence). The CDR3 DNA is TGTGCCAGCAGGTTGGGGGTACCCAATCAGCCCCAGCATTTT. The encoded protein is CASRLGVPNQPQHF.

This chain joins TRBV5-5 and TRBJ1-1; 7 bases match TRBD1. J gave up 9 bases and V 4 bases, and 21 bases lay outside the gene matches. CDR1 and CDR2 (germline): SGHKS, YYEKEE (reference sequence). There are 17 residues in the CDR3. This CDR3 reads CASSPAFYDRVEGKAFF. For the CDR3, the DNA is TGTGCCAGCAGCCCAGCTTTTTATGACAGGGTCGAGGGGAAAGCTTTCTTT.

Notes on this clonotype: It may be a read error: a sequence one base away is much more abundant. Here the CDR3 reads CASSTGRGPYEQDV. The CDR3 bases are TGTGCCAGCAGCACAGGGAGGGGGCCCTACGAGCAGGACGTC. The genes are TRBV7-8 and TRBJ2-7, with D perhaps matching TRBD1 or TRBD2 (7 bases each). The CDR3 spans 14 residues. CDR1 is SGHVS and CDR2 is FQNEAQ in the germline V gene.

This chain joins TRBV2 and TRBJ2-5; D possibly corresponds to TRBD1 (8 bases). Germline-derived CDR1 and CDR2 are SNHLY and FYNNEI. The CDR3 is 14 amino acids. Trimming cost V 8 bases and J 4 bases, with 17 bases left between them. CDR3 bases: TGTGCCAGCGGACAGGGAGGGGAAGTAGAGACCCAGTACTTC. Translation gives CASGQGGEVETQYF.

The sample holds a few counts of this clonotype. The chain is built from TRBV6-2 or TRBV6-3 and TRBJ1-5, with D perhaps TRBD1 (5 bases). Trimming shortened V by 5 bases and J by 1 base, and 21 bases separated the two germline ends. This CDR3 has 18 residues. The germline gives CDR1 MNHEY, CDR2 SVGEGT. The CDR3 protein is CASSLTAIVGGSNQPQHF. As DNA, the CDR3 is TGTGCCAGCAGTCTTACCGCGATCGTGGGGGGGAGCAATCAGCCCCAGCATTTT.

Only a few counts were recorded for this clonotype. V gene TRBV4-3 combines with J gene TRBJ2-1; 8 positions match TRBD1. The V and J ends lost 0 bases and 9 bases, in that order; junction bases with no gene match: 7. The germline V gene encodes CDR1 LGHNA and CDR2 YSLEER. The CDR3 contains 15 residues. CDR3: CASSQDWARGREQFF. CDR3 coding DNA: TGCGCCAGCAGCCAAGATTGGGCCAGGGGGCGTGAGCAGTTCTTC.

This clonotype was counted once. The chain's CDR3 is CASSQQGSGNTIYF. The DNA of the CDR3 is TGCGCCAGCAGCCAACAGGGGAGTGGAAACACCATATATTTT. The J gene is TRBJ1-3, the V gene TRBV4-1; weak D call: TRBD1 (6 bases). V shed 2 bases and J shed 3 bases, with 8 bases lying between them. Germline V gives CDR1 MGHRA, CDR2 YSYEKL. This CDR3 is built from 14 residues.

This clonotype was observed many times. This CDR3 reads CASSLAGSFF. In DNA form, the CDR3 reads TGTGCCAGCAGCTTAGCGGGATCTTTCTTT. This chain connects TRBV7-2 to TRBJ1-1; D remains unclear. The V gene's germline CDR1 is SGHTA and CDR2 FQGNSA. Trimming left V 0 bases short and J 12 bases short, with 5 bases between. The CDR3 has 10 residues.

This CDR3 is CAIRGNPGYTF. CDR3 in DNA: TGTGCCATCAGGGGGAATCCTGGCTACACCTTC. The chain links TRBV10-3 to TRBJ1-2; D not resolved. Germline-derived CDR1 and CDR2 are ENHRY and SYGVKD. Trimming left V 6 bases short and J 7 bases short, with 9 bases between. The CDR3 consists of 11 residues.

There are a few counts of this clonotype. The CDR3 coding sequence is TGTGCCAGCAATAGACAGGCCTCGGGGGAGCTGTTTTTT. It encodes CASNRQASGELFF. The chain couples TRBV6-5 to TRBJ2-2; D is perhaps TRBD1 (6 bases). The germline V gene has CDR1 MNHEY and CDR2 SVGAGI. The CDR3 loop spans 13 amino acids. The V end lost 7 bases, the J end lost 8 bases, and 14 bases lay between the germline ends.

The CDR3 bases are TGTGCCAGCAGCCAAGGGACTAGCGGGAACTACGAGCAGTACTTC. It codes for CASSQGTSGNYEQYF. V usage is TRBV13 and J usage is TRBJ2-7, with TRBD2 matching 13 bases. The CDR3 loop spans 15 amino acids. V shed 5 bases, J shed 3 bases, and the junction held 4 bases outside the gene matches. CDR1 PRHDT and CDR2 FYEKMQ come from the germline V gene (reference sequence).

This chain connects TRBV13 to TRBJ1-5; D gene ambiguous. CDR1 is PRHDT, CDR2 FYEKMQ, per germline (reference sequence). The CDR3 loop spans 14 amino acids. Trimming removed 5 bases from V and 5 bases from J, with 13 bases in between. CDR3 nucleotides: TGTGCCAGCAGCACCGGACGGGAGTATCAGCCCCAGCATTTT. Translation gives CASSTGREYQPQHF.

This clonotype has more than one count but fewer than ten. The chain joins TRBV10-1 to TRBJ2-7, with TRBD2 matching over 9 bases. Germline CDR1 and CDR2: WNHNN and SYGVQD (reference sequence). V shed 1 base and J 0 bases; nucleotides not matched to a gene: 4. The CDR3 totals 16 residues. This CDR3 reads CASSEFLAGSSYEQYF. The CDR3 DNA reads TGCGCCAGCAGTGAGTTCCTAGCGGGGTCCTCCTACGAGCAGTACTTC.

V is TRBV5-6 and J is TRBJ1-1, with D perhaps matching TRBD1 (6 bases). The CDR3 spans 13 residues. V shed 3 bases and J shed 4 bases, with 10 bases lying between them. Per the germline V gene, CDR1 is SGHDT and CDR2 is YYEEEE. As DNA, the CDR3 is TGTGCCAGCAGCTACAGGGATATCACTGAAGCTTTCTTT. Translation gives CASSYRDITEAFF.